The 18 T cell receptor beta chains reported below all come from one sample, sequenced in a study of blood T cells in healthy people across ages. A J-beta primer mix and a sample-barcoded 5' primer were used in a second PCR of roughly 6 to 11 cycles. TCRdb analysed the 5' RACE reads with MiXCR anew, one entry per CDR3 protein. The data hold 600,000 to 650,000 distinct CDR3 sequences, with about 53% observed a single time. What was sequenced was blood. The receptors here all came from a man aged 55 to 69 in good health.

This clonotype was seen a single time. V gene TRBV3-1 combines with J gene TRBJ2-3; D unresolved. Germline lookup yields CDR1 LGHDT and CDR2 YNNKEL (reference sequence). Between the trimmed V and J ends, which lost 3 bases and 5 bases, there was a span of 3 bases. The CDR3 runs to 11 residues. CDR3: CASSHGDTQYF. CDR3 bases: TGTGCCAGCAGCCACGGAGATACGCAGTATTTT.

The genes are TRBV4-2 and TRBJ2-2, with 11 bases fitting TRBD2. The V gene's germline CDR1 is LGHNA and CDR2 YNFKEQ. The CDR3 is 19 amino acids. Losses at the gene ends were 4 bases for V and 1 base for J; bases not matched to a gene: 11. CDR3 DNA sequence: TGTGCCAGCAGCCTCGGGTCTTCTAGCGGGGGGCTGAACACCGGGGAGCTGTTTTTT. It specifies CASSLGSSSGGLNTGELFF.

The CDR3 spells CASSLRDGQYF. Written as DNA, the CDR3 is TGTGCCAGCAGCCTCCGGGACGGCCAGTACTTC. This sequence joins TRBV7-6 and TRBJ2-5; D tentatively reads TRBD1 or TRBD2 (5 bases each). Germline V lookup: CDR1 SGHVS, CDR2 FNYEAQ. The length of the CDR3 is 11 residues. V lost 5 bases and J 10 bases, leaving 11 bases between the germline ends. The full variable domain, with the rest looked up from reference TRBV7-6 and TRBJ2-5, is GAGVSQSPRYKVTKRGQDVALRCDPISGHVSLYWYRQALGQGPEFLTYFNYEAQQDKSGLPNDRFSAERPEGSISTLTIQRTEQRDSAMYRCASSLRDGQYFGPGTRLLVL.

Details on this clonotype: The junction does not match germline at one end; this may be a read error. The V call is TRBV2, the J call TRBJ2-5; 10 nucleotides line up with TRBD1. CDR1 SNHLY and CDR2 FYNNEI come from the germline V gene. The CDR3 covers 16 residues. The CDR3 is CACSALTGGLQETQYF. In nucleotides, the CDR3 is TGTGCCTGCAGCGCCCTGACAGGGGGCTTACAAGAGACCCAGTACTTC.

This clonotype was detected once. A clone one base away is much larger, so this may be a read error. The chain joins TRBV28 to TRBJ2-5; 8 bases are shared with TRBD1. Looked up from germline, CDR1 is MDHEN and CDR2 is SYDVKM. This CDR3 region has 15 residues. Germline trimming cut 11 bases from V and 4 bases from J; bases unmatched to any gene: 15. Here the CDR3 reads CAHKGYHRGSETQYF. The CDR3 DNA sequence: TGTGCCCATAAGGGGTACCACAGGGGGTCAGAGACCCAGTACTTC.

The chain links TRBV7-9 to TRBJ2-1; 7 positions match TRBD2. In germline, CDR1 is SEHNR, CDR2 FQNEAQ (reference sequence). The V gene end was trimmed by 3 bases and the J gene end by 8 bases; junction bases not matched to a gene: 4. The CDR3 extends over 13 amino acids. Here the CDR3 reads CASSFVTSDEQFF. The CDR3 coding sequence is TGTGCCAGCAGCTTTGTTACTAGCGATGAGCAGTTCTTC.

The chain carries TRBV7-2 and TRBJ2-5, with D possibly being TRBD1 (5 bases). V dropped 1 base and J dropped 2 bases, with 11 bases sitting between them. The CDR3 covers 15 residues. Germline V gives CDR1 SGHTA, CDR2 FQGNSA. CDR3 amino acids: CASSLVSGWQETQYF. CDR3 bases: TGTGCCAGCAGCTTAGTTTCAGGGTGGCAAGAGACCCAGTACTTC.

The V call is TRBV28, the J call TRBJ2-3, with TRBD2 matching 12 bases. The CDR3 is made up of 16 amino acids. V shed 5 bases, J shed 4 bases, and the junction held 7 bases outside the gene matches. Germline-derived CDR1 and CDR2 are MDHEN and SYDVKM. CDR3 coding DNA: TGTGCCAGCAGTCCAGGACTAGCGGGACTCTCAGATACGCAGTATTTT. Translating gives CASSPGLAGLSDTQYF.

The V call is TRBV6-2 or TRBV6-3, the J call TRBJ2-1, with D possibly matching TRBD1 (6 bases). The germline V gene encodes CDR1 MNHEY and CDR2 SVGEGT. Trimming stripped 4 bases from V and 15 bases from J, with 16 bases between. The CDR3 runs to 12 residues. The CDR3 loop is CASSFKQGLRFF. CDR3 coding DNA: TGTGCCAGCAGTTTCAAACAGGGATTGAGGTTCTTC.

The chain is built from TRBV20-1 and TRBJ2-7; 8 positions match TRBD1. The CDR3 length is 13 residues. Looked up from germline, CDR1 is DFQATT and CDR2 is SNEGSKA (reference sequence). The ends lost 5 bases at V and 5 bases at J; junction bases unmatched: 8. CDR3 DNA: TGCAGTGCTCCGACAGGGGTTGGGGACGAGCAGTACTTC. This gives the protein CSAPTGVGDEQYF.

The chain carries TRBV5-6 and TRBJ2-7; possibly TRBD2 for D (7 bases). The CDR3 runs to 14 residues. Germline V gene sequence: CDR1 SGHDT, CDR2 YYEEEE. V was clipped by 4 bases and J by 2 bases, with 13 bases between them. CDR3 coding DNA: TGTGCCAGCAGCCCGGGGGGACATCCCTACGAGCAGTACTTC. Its translation is CASSPGGHPYEQYF.

Worth noting for this clonotype: The junction and the germline gene differ at one end; a read error may be behind it. This chain connects TRBV12-3 or TRBV12-4 to TRBJ1-5; the match to TRBD1 covers 8 bases. The CDR3 covers 18 residues. The CDR3 spells CTSSWGTGSALSNQPQHF. Written as DNA, the CDR3 is TGTACCAGCAGTTGGGGGACAGGATCAGCCCTTAGCAATCAGCCCCAGCATTTT.

The chain recombines TRBV6-1 with TRBJ1-2; no clear D gene. Germline values: CDR1 MNHNS, CDR2 SASEGT. The V and J ends lost 4 bases and 0 bases respectively, with 15 bases between them. This CDR3 is built from 16 residues. The CDR3 is CASSGRALGANYGYTF. CDR3 nucleotides: TGTGCCAGCAGTGGCCGGGCCCTCGGAGCTAACTATGGCTACACCTTC.

The chain employs TRBV9 and TRBJ2-4, with unresolved D. V shed 3 bases and J shed 7 bases, with 5 bases lying between them. CDR3 length: 11 residues. Germline loops: CDR1 SGDLS, CDR2 YYNGEE. CDR3 residues: CASSAENIQYF. The DNA for the CDR3 is TGTGCCAGCAGCGCCGAGAACATTCAGTACTTC.

This clonotype came up once. A junction boundary mismatches the germline segment, possibly from a read error. The chain joins TRBV10-3 to TRBJ2-7; a possible D gene is TRBD1 (6 bases). The CDR3 extends over 13 amino acids. The germline V gene encodes CDR1 ENHRY and CDR2 SYGVKD. The CDR3 protein is CAISRDKEYERYF. CDR3 bases: TGTGCCATCAGCCGGGACAAAGAGTACGAGCGGTACTTC.

This clonotype was seen many times. The chain recombines TRBV6-2 or TRBV6-3 with TRBJ2-2; the D gene is possibly TRBD1 (5 bases). The CDR3 totals 13 residues. Germline loops: CDR1 MNHEY, CDR2 SVGEGT. V was cut by 5 bases and J by 5 bases, with 9 bases left in between. The CDR3: CASSEGATGELFF. The DNA of the CDR3 is TGTGCCAGCAGTGAAGGGGCTACCGGGGAGCTGTTTTTT.

J is TRBJ2-3 and V is TRBV2, with TRBD1 matching 8 bases. In germline, CDR1 is SNHLY, CDR2 FYNNEI. This CDR3 contains 15 residues. After removal of 6 bases from V and 4 bases from J, the junction contained 9 bases not matched to a gene. The CDR3 protein is CASSLRQGRSDTQYF. The CDR3 nucleotides read TGTGCCAGCAGCCTCCGACAGGGGAGGTCAGATACGCAGTATTTT.

This chain links TRBV10-1 with TRBJ2-3; D might be TRBD1 or TRBD2, each matching 6 bases. The CDR3 runs 13 residues. CDR1 WNHNN and CDR2 SYGVQD come from the germline V gene (reference sequence). V was pared by 4 bases and J by 6 bases, with 11 bases between. This CDR3 reads CASSAGEVDTQYF. The CDR3 DNA reads TGCGCCAGCAGTGCAGGGGAGGTGGATACGCAGTATTTT.